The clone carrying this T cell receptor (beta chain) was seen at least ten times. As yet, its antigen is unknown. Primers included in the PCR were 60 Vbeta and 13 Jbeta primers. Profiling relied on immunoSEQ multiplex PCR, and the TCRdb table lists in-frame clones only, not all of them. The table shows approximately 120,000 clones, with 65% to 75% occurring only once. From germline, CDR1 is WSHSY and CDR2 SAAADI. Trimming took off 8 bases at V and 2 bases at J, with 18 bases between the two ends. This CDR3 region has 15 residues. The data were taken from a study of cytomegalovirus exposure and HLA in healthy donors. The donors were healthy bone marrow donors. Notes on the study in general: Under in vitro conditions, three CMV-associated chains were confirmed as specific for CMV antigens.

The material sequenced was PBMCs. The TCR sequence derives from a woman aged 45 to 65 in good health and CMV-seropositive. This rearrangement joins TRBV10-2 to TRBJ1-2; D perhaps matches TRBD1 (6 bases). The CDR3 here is CASGENRAQNYGYTF. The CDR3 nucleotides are TGCGCCAGCGGAGAAAACAGGGCGCAGAACTATGGCTACACCTTC.